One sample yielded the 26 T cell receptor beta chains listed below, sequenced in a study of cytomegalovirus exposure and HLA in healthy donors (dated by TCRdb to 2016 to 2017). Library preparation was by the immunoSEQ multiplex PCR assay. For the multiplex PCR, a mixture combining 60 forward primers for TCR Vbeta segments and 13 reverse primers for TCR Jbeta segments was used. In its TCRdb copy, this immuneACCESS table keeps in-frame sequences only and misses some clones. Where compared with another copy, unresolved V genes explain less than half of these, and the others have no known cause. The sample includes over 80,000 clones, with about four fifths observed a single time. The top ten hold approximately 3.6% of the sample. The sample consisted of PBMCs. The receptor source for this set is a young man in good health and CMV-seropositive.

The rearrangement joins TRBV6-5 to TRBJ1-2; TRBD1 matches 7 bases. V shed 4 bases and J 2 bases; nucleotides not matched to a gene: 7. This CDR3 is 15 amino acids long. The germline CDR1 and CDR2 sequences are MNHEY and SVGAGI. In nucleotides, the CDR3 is TGTGCCAGCAGTTGGCAAGGGGGCTCGAACTATGGCTACACCTTC. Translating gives CASSWQGGSNYGYTF.

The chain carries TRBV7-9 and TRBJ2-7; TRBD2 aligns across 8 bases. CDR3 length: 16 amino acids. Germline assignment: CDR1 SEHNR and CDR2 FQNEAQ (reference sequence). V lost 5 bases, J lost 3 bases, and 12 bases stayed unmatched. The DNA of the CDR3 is TGTGCCAGCAGCCTTATAACCCTAGCGGGCCGCTACGAGCAGTACTTC. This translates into CASSLITLAGRYEQYF.

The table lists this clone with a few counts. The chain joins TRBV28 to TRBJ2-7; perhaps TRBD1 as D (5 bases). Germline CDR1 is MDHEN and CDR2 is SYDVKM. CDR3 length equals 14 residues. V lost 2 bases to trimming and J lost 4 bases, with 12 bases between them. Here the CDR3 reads CASSLSPTVYEQYF. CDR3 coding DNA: TGTGCCAGCAGTTTAAGCCCGACAGTTTACGAGCAGTACTTC.

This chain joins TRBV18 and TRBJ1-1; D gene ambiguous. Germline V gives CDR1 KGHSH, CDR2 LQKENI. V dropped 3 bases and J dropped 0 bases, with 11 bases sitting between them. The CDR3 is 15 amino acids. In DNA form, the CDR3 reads TGTGCCAGCTCACCTTCACAGCCTATGAACACTGAAGCTTTCTTT. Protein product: CASSPSQPMNTEAFF.

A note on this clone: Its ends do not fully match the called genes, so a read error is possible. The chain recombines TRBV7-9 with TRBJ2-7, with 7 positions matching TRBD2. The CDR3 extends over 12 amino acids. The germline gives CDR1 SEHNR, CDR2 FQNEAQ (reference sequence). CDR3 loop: CASTREGGLGSF. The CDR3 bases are TGTGCCAGCACCCGAGAAGGTGGACTAGGTTCTTTC.

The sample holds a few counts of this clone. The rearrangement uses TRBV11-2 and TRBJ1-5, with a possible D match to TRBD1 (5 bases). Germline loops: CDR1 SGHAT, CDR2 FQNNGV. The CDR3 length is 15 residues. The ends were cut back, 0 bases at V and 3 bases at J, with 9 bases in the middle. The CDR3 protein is CASSLEAGFNQPQHF. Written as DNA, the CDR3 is TGTGCCAGCAGCTTAGAGGCAGGGTTCAATCAGCCCCAGCATTTT.

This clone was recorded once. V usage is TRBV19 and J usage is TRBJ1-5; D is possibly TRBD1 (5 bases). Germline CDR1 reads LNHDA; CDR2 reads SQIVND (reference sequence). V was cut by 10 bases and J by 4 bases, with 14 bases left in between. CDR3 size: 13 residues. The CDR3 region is CATSGQHNQPQHF. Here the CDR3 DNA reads TGTGCCACCTCCGGACAACATAATCAGCCCCAGCATTTT.

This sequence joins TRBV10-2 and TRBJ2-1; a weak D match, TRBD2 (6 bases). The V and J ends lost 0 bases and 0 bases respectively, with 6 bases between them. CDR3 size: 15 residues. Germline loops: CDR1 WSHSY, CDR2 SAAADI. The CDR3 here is CASSESGGSYNEQFF. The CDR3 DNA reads TGCGCCAGCAGTGAGTCGGGAGGCTCCTACAATGAGCAGTTCTTC.

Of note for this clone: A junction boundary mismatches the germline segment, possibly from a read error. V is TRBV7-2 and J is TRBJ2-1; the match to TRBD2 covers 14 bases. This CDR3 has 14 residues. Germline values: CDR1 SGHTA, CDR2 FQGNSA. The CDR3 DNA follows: TGTGCCAGCAGTCTCGGACTAGCGGGAGGACGCCTGCTCTTC. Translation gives CASSLGLAGGRLLF.

The CDR3 is CASSYSGGAMKTQYF. CDR3 DNA sequence: TGTGCCAGCAGTTACTCCGGGGGGGCAATGAAGACCCAGTACTTC. The chain uses TRBV6-5 and TRBJ2-5; TRBD2 agrees at 8 bases. The CDR3 is 15 residues long. The ends lost 0 bases at V and 6 bases at J; junction bases unmatched: 6. Germline CDR1 reads MNHEY; CDR2 reads SVGAGI.

This CDR3 reads CASSLGSLVANEQFF. CDR3 DNA sequence: TGCGCCAGCAGTCTGGGGAGCCTGGTCGCCAATGAGCAGTTCTTC. J is TRBJ2-1 and V is TRBV5-1; a possible D gene is TRBD2 (5 bases). Germline V gives CDR1 SGHRS, CDR2 YFSETQ. CDR3 length: 15 residues. With 5 bases removed from V and 6 bases from J, the gap between germline ends came to 18 bases. The entire variable domain, with the rest obtained from reference TRBV5-1 and TRBJ2-1, is as follows: KAGVTQTPRYLIKTRGQQVTLSCSPISGHRSVSWYQQTPGQGLQFLFEYFSETQRNKGNFPGRFSGRQFSNSRSEMNVSTLELGDSALYLCASSLGSLVANEQFFGPGTRLTVL.

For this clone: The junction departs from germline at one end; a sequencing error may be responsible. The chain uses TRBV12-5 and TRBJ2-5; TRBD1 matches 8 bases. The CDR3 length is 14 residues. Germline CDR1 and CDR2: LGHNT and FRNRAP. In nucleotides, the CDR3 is TGTGCTAGTGCCTGGACAGGGACCCAAGAGGCCCAGTACTTC. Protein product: CASAWTGTQEAQYF.

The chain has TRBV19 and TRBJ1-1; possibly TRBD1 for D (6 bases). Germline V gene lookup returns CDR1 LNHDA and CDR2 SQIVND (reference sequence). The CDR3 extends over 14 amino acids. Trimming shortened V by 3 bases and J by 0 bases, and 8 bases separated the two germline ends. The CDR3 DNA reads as TGTGCCAGTAGTATCAGGACAGTGAACACTGAAGCTTTCTTT. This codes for CASSIRTVNTEAFF.

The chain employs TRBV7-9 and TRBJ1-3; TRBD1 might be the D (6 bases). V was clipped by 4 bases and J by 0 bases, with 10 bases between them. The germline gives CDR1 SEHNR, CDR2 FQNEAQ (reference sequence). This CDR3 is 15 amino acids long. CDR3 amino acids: CASSSTGNSGNTIYF. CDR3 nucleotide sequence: TGTGCCAGCAGCTCCACAGGGAACTCTGGAAACACCATATATTTT.

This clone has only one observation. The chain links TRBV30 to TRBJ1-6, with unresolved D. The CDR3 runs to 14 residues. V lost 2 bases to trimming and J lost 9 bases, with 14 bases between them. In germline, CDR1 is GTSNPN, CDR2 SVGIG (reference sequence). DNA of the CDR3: TGTGCCTGGAGTTTTGGACTAAGCGGTTCACCCCTCCACTTT. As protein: CAWSFGLSGSPLHF.

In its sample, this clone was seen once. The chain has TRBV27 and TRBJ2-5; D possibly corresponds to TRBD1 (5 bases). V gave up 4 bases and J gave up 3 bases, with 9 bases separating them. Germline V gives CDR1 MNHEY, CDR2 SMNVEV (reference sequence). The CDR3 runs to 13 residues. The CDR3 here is CASSSGREETQYF. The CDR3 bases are TGTGCCAGCAGTTCGGGCAGGGAAGAGACCCAGTACTTC.

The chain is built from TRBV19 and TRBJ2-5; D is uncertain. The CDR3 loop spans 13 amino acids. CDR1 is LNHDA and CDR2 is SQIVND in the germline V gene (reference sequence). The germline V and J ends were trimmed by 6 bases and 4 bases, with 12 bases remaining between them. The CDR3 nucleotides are TGTGCCAGTAGCCAGAAAGCGAGAGAGACCCAGTACTTC. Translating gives CASSQKARETQYF.

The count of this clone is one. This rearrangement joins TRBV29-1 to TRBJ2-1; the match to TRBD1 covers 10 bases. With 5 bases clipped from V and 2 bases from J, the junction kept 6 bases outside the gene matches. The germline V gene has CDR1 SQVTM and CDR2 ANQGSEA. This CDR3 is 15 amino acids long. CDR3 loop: CSVQTGTGAYNEQFF. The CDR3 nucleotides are TGCAGCGTTCAGACCGGGACAGGGGCCTACAATGAGCAGTTCTTC.

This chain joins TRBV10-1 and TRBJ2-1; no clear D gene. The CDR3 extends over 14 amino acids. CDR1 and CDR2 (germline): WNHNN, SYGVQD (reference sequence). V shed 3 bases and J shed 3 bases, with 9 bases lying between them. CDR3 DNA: TGCGCCAGCAGTGAACCGGAGCGCTACAATGAGCAGTTCTTC. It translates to CASSEPERYNEQFF.

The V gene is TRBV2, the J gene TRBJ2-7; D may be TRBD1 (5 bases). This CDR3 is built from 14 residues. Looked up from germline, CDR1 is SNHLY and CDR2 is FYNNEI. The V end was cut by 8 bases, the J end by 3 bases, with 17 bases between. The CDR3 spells CASALRQGNYEQYF. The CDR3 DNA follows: TGTGCCAGCGCCCTGCGGCAGGGTAACTACGAGCAGTACTTC. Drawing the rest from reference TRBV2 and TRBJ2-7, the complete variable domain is EPEVTQTPSHQVTQMGQEVILRCVPISNHLYFYWYRQILGQKVEFLVSFYNNEISEKSEIFDDQFSVERPDGSNFTLKIRSTKLEDSAMYFCASALRQGNYEQYFGPGTRLTVT.

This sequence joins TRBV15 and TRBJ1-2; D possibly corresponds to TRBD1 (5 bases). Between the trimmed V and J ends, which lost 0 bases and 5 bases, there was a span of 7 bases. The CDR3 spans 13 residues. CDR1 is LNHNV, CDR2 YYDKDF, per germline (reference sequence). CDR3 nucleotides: TGTGCCACCAGCAGAGATGCAGGGTATGGCTACACCTTC. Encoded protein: CATSRDAGYGYTF.

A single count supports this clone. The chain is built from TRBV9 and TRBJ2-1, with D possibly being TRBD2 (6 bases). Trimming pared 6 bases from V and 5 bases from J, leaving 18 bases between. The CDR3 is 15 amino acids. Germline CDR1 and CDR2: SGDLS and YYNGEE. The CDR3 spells CASTISGHENNEQFF. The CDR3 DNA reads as TGTGCCAGCACTATTAGCGGCCACGAAAACAATGAGCAGTTCTTC.

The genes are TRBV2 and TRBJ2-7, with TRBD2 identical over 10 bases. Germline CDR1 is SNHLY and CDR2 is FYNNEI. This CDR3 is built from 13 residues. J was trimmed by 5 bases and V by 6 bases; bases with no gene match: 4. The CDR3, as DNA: TGTGCCAGCAGGGCTAGCGGGAGCCACGAGCAGTACTTC. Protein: CASRASGSHEQYF.

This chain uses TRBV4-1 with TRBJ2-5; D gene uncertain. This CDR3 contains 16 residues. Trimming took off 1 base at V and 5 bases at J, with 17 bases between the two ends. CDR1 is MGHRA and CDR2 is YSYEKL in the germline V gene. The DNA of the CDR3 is TGCGCCAGCAGCCAAGCCCACCCGGTCAAGATGGAGACCCAGTACTTC. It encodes CASSQAHPVKMETQYF.

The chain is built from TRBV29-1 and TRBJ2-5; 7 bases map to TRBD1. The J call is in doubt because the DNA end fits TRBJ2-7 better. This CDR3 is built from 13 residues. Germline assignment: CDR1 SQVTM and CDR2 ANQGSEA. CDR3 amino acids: CSARDSTGIEQYF. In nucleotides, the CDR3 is TGCAGCGCCCGCGATTCGACAGGGATCGAGCAGTACTTC.

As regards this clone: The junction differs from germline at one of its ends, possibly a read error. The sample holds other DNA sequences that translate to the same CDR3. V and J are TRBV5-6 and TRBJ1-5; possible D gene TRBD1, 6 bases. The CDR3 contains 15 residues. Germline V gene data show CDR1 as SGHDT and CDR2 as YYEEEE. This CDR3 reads CASSLGHREGQPQHF. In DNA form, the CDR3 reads TGTGCCAGCAGCTTGGGTCACAGGGAGGGTCAGCCTCAGCATTTT.